This T cell receptor beta chain was captured in a study of cytomegalovirus exposure and HLA in healthy donors. General study results and limits: TCR beta V- and J-gene trimming was later associated with a missense DCLRE1C variant. Owing to their indistinguishability, certain V segments, notably TRBV6-2 and TRBV6-3, were excluded.

To note about this clone: Its antigen is unknown.

The PCR had 60 Vbeta and 13 Jbeta primers. Using immunoSEQ multiplex PCR, the repertoire was profiled, and TCRdb retains in-frame clones only, with some absent. The table has 130,000 or so clones, more than 60% seen once; the top ten hold over 2%. Trimming took 1 base from V and 2 from J; bases not matched to a gene: 2. Germline V gene sequence: CDR1 SEHNR, CDR2 FQNEAQ (reference sequence). The CDR3 loop spans 15 amino acids. The sequenced sample was PBMCs. This sequence originates from a woman between 40 and 50 years old in good health and CMV-seropositive. The J gene is TRBJ2-7, the V gene TRBV7-9, with 10 bases fitting TRBD2. CDR3 protein: CASSLGSGGAYEQYF. Written as DNA, the CDR3 is TGTGCCAGCAGCTTAGGGAGCGGGGGGGCCTACGAGCAGTACTTC.